One and the same sample provided the 2 T cell receptor beta chains below, sequenced in a study of blood T cell repertoires in COVID-19. Some clones are missing from TCRdb's copy, which holds only in-frame ones; the method was immunoSEQ multiplex PCR. The data show some 56,000 clones, 80% to 90% seen once. Sequencing input: peripheral blood. The receptors stem from a woman aged 55-69 years with COVID-19, enrolled during active disease.

The V and J genes are TRBV28 and TRBJ2-7, with no clear D. V was clipped by 6 bases and J by 6 bases, with 18 bases between them. The germline gives CDR1 MDHEN, CDR2 SYDVKM. CDR3 length equals 14 residues. The CDR3 nucleotides are TGTGCCAGCAGGGCCCTGAACCCCTCTTTCGAGCAGTACTTC. Protein sequence: CASRALNPSFEQYF.

The chain joins TRBV19 to TRBJ1-3, with 9 bases aligning to TRBD1. The J segment lost 4 bases and the V segment lost 6 bases, leaving 10 bases of the junction unmatched. The germline V gene has CDR1 LNHDA and CDR2 SQIVND (reference sequence). This CDR3 has 16 residues. This CDR3 reads CASRRAGQGYGNTIYF. The CDR3 nucleotides are TGTGCCAGTAGACGAGCGGGACAGGGCTACGGAAACACCATATATTTT.